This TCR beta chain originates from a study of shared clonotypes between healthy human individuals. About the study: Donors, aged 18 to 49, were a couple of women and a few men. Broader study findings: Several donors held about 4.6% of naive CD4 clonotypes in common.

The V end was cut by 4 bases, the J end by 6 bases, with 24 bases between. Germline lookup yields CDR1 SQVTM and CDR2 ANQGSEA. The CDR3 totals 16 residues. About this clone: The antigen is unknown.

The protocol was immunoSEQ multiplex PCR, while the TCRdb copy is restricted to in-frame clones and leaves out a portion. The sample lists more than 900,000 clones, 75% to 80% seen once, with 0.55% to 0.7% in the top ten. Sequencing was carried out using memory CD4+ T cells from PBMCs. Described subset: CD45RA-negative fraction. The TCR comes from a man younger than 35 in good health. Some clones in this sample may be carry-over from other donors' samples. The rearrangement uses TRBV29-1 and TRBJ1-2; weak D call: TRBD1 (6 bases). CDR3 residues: CSVGRPDRLEGDGYTF. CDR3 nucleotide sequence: TGCAGCGTTGGACGACCTGACAGGCTCGAGGGTGATGGCTACACCTTC.